One and the same sample provided the 32 T cell receptor beta chains below, sequenced in a study of cytomegalovirus exposure and HLA in healthy donors. The PCR employed 60 Vbeta primers together with 13 Jbeta primers. Produced via immunoSEQ multiplex PCR; TCRdb's table is partial and in-frame only. The profile shows some 110,000 clones, roughly 12% of them singletons. Sequences were obtained from PBMCs. These TCRs come from a man between 35 and 55 years old in good health and CMV-seropositive.

This clone was recorded a few times. The chain employs TRBV27 and TRBJ2-5; D possibly corresponds to TRBD2 (5 bases). Germline loops: CDR1 MNHEY, CDR2 SMNVEV (reference sequence). The CDR3 contains 14 residues. Between the trimmed V and J ends, which lost 6 bases and 3 bases, there was a span of 14 bases. In DNA, the CDR3 is TGTGCCAGCAGCTCCCTCGGGCGGGAAGAGACCCAGTACTTC. Translated: CASSSLGREETQYF.

The chain is built from TRBV27 and TRBJ1-4, with a tentative D call TRBD1 (6 bases). The CDR3 has 17 residues. V was trimmed by 2 bases and J by 8 bases, leaving 21 bases between them. CDR1 and CDR2 (germline): MNHEY, SMNVEV (reference sequence). The CDR3 loop reads CASSLRWRGGRMEKLFF. DNA of the CDR3: TGTGCCAGCAGTTTAAGGTGGCGCGGGGGGCGAATGGAAAAACTGTTTTTT.

The chain has TRBV10-1 and TRBJ2-2; 7 bases map to TRBD1. CDR3 size: 13 residues. The V and J ends lost 6 bases and 4 bases, in that order; junction bases with no gene match: 2. The germline V gene has CDR1 WNHNN and CDR2 SYGVQD (reference sequence). CDR3 sequence reads: CASRQGSTGELFF. The CDR3 nucleotides read TGCGCCAGCAGACAGGGGAGCACCGGGGAGCTGTTTTTT.

The chain employs TRBV7-2 and TRBJ2-7; 10 positions agree with TRBD2. The CDR3 extends over 13 amino acids. J gave up 6 bases and V 7 bases, and 6 bases lay outside the gene matches. CDR1 is SGHTA and CDR2 is FQGNSA in the germline V gene. The CDR3 is CASNPAGGAEQYF. DNA for the CDR3: TGTGCCAGCAACCCAGCGGGAGGGGCCGAGCAGTACTTC.

The table lists this clone with a few counts. The chain joins TRBV9 to TRBJ2-1, with D unclear. This CDR3 region has 13 residues. Deletions cut 0 bases from V and 2 bases from J, with 3 bases between. The V gene's germline CDR1 is SGDLS and CDR2 YYNGEE. For the CDR3, the DNA is TGTGCCAGCAGCGTAGCGGCCTACAATGAGCAGTTCTTC. It translates to CASSVAAYNEQFF.

This chain joins TRBV5-1 and TRBJ2-5; a weak D match, TRBD2 (5 bases). Trimming left V 0 bases short and J 4 bases short, with 7 bases between. There are 13 residues in the CDR3. Germline CDR1 SGHRS, CDR2 YFSETQ. The CDR3 coding sequence is TGCGCCAGCAGCTTGGACCTAGCAGAGACCCAGTACTTC. The encoded protein is CASSLDLAETQYF.

This chain links TRBV5-1 with TRBJ2-6; 11 bases align to TRBD2. V was pared by 6 bases and J by 1 base, with 6 bases of the junction left unmatched. Germline lookup yields CDR1 SGHRS and CDR2 YFSETQ. The CDR3 runs 17 residues. CDR3 nucleotide sequence: TGCGCCAGCACCATAGCGGGAGGGCCTTCTGGGGCCAACGTCCTGACTTTC. Its translation is CASTIAGGPSGANVLTF.

This clone occurred many times. V and J are TRBV29-1 and TRBJ2-1; possible D gene TRBD1, 5 bases. CDR1 is SQVTM and CDR2 is ANQGSEA in the germline V gene. Trimming took off 2 bases at V and 0 bases at J, with 8 bases between the two ends. This CDR3 region has 14 residues. CDR3 loop: CSVEPGISYNEQFF. CDR3 sequence (DNA): TGCAGCGTTGAACCAGGGATCTCCTACAATGAGCAGTTCTTC.

This clone was observed a handful of times. The chain links TRBV13 to TRBJ1-3; D is ambiguous. This CDR3 spans 17 amino acids. Trimming shortened V by 2 bases and J by 4 bases, and 18 bases separated the two germline ends. CDR1 is PRHDT and CDR2 is FYEKMQ in the germline V gene (reference sequence). The CDR3 here is CASSLRIDGVYGNTIYF. The CDR3 DNA sequence: TGTGCCAGCAGCTTAAGGATAGACGGAGTCTACGGAAACACCATATATTTT.

This clone was seen a few times. The J gene is TRBJ2-1, the V gene TRBV11-2; D is unresolved. CDR1 and CDR2 from the germline V gene are SGHAT and FQNNGV. Trimming removed 5 bases from V and 9 bases from J, with 8 bases in between. This CDR3 comprises 11 residues. The CDR3 bases are TGTGCCAGCAGCGTGAACGGTGAGCAGTTCTTC. This translates into CASSVNGEQFF.

J is TRBJ2-5 and V is TRBV6-1, with a tentative D call TRBD2 (7 bases). Germline V CDR1 and CDR2: MNHNS, SASEGT. The V gene lost 10 bases and the J gene lost 5 bases, with 20 bases spanning the gap. The CDR3 length is 14 residues. The CDR3 DNA sequence: TGTGCCACCGGAGGGGGGGCGTTAATGGAGACCCAGTACTTC. Amino acid sequence: CATGGGALMETQYF.

This chain uses TRBV19 with TRBJ2-3, with D possibly TRBD2 on 5 matching bases. The CDR3 runs 16 residues. V was trimmed by 3 bases and J by 1 base, leaving 14 bases between them. The germline CDR1 and CDR2 sequences are LNHDA and SQIVND (reference sequence). This chain's CDR3 is CASSIRRGQGTDTQYF. Written as DNA, the CDR3 is TGTGCCAGTAGTATTAGGAGAGGGCAGGGCACAGATACGCAGTATTTT. Full variable domain (rest looked up from reference TRBV19 and TRBJ2-3): DGGITQSPKYLFRKEGQNVTLSCEQNLNHDAMYWYRQDPGQGLRLIYYSQIVNDFQKGDIAEGYSVSREKKESFPLTVTSAQKNPTAFYLCASSIRRGQGTDTQYFGPGTRLTVL.

V and J are TRBV12-5 and TRBJ2-7; D is undetermined. Germline V gene sequence: CDR1 LGHNT, CDR2 FRNRAP. V lost 0 bases and J lost 2, with 11 bases in between. The CDR3 sequence is 15 residues long. This chain's CDR3 is CASGLVSVRTYEQYF. DNA for the CDR3: TGTGCTAGTGGTTTGGTAAGCGTAAGGACCTACGAGCAGTACTTC.

This sequence joins TRBV7-2 and TRBJ2-1, with 9 bases lining up with TRBD2. The V gene end was trimmed by 7 bases and the J gene end by 2 bases; junction bases not matched to a gene: 18. Germline values: CDR1 SGHTA, CDR2 FQGNSA. The CDR3 contains 19 residues. The CDR3, as DNA: TGTGCCAGCACCTCAAGTTTTCTTAGCGGGAGTGAACCCTACAATGAGCAGTTCTTC. It codes for CASTSSFLSGSEPYNEQFF. The entire variable domain, with the rest obtained from reference TRBV7-2 and TRBJ2-1, is as follows: GAGVSQSPSNKVTEKGKDVELRCDPISGHTALYWYRQSLGQGLEFLIYFQGNSAPDKSGLPSDRFSAERTGGSVSTLTIQRTQQEDSAVYLCASTSSFLSGSEPYNEQFFGPGTRLTVL.

The genes are TRBV15 and TRBJ1-2; TRBD1 matches 7 bases. Per germline, CDR1 LNHNV and CDR2 YYDKDF (reference sequence). V was pared by 5 bases and J by 8 bases, with 8 bases of the junction left unmatched. There are 13 residues in the CDR3. The chain's CDR3 is CATSQGVGGGYTF. For the CDR3, the DNA is TGTGCCACCAGCCAGGGGGTCGGCGGAGGCTACACCTTC.

This clone appeared a few times. This chain uses TRBV4-1 with TRBJ1-5, with 7 bases fitting TRBD1. The CDR3 contains 16 residues. Germline V gene lookup returns CDR1 MGHRA and CDR2 YSYEKL. J lost 3 bases, V lost 0 bases, and 5 bases had no gene match. The CDR3 nucleotides read TGCGCCAGCAGCCAAGATCAGGGACAGCTCAATCAGCCCCAGCATTTT. It specifies CASSQDQGQLNQPQHF.

This clone was seen more than once but under ten times. This rearrangement joins TRBV7-8 to TRBJ2-7, with 7 bases aligning to TRBD2. Germline assignment: CDR1 SGHVS and CDR2 FQNEAQ. The CDR3 totals 16 residues. The V segment lost 3 bases and the J segment 4 bases; nucleotides outside the gene matches: 12. CDR3 region: CASSLRDLGGFYEQYF. CDR3 sequence (DNA): TGTGCCAGCAGCTTGCGGGACTTGGGGGGGTTTTACGAGCAGTACTTC.

This sequence joins TRBV5-1 and TRBJ2-5; D unresolved. Trimming took off 4 bases at V and 4 bases at J, with 14 bases between the two ends. The CDR3 has 14 amino acids. The germline V gene has CDR1 SGHRS and CDR2 YFSETQ. CDR3 sequence (DNA): TGCGCCAGCAGCCACGTAACCGAGTCAGAGACCCAGTACTTC. It specifies CASSHVTESETQYF.

The J gene is TRBJ2-3, the V gene TRBV9; TRBD2 matches 13 bases. J gave up 3 bases and V 3 bases, and 4 bases lay outside the gene matches. CDR1 is SGDLS and CDR2 is YYNGEE in the germline V gene. This CDR3 region has 16 residues. CDR3 DNA: TGTGCCAGCAGCGGAGGACTAGCGGGAGTGACAGATACGCAGTATTTT. Protein sequence: CASSGGLAGVTDTQYF.

The CDR3 DNA follows: TGTGCCACCACTGCGGACAGGGCTCGTACTGAAGCTTTCTTT. Translation: CATTADRARTEAFF. V and J are TRBV15 and TRBJ1-1, with TRBD1 identical over 8 bases. Germline V gene data show CDR1 as LNHNV and CDR2 as YYDKDF (reference sequence). CDR3 length: 14 residues. The ends lost 7 bases at V and 5 bases at J; junction bases unmatched: 9.

The gene calls are TRBV5-1 and TRBJ2-1; D is undetermined. Looked up from germline, CDR1 is SGHRS and CDR2 is YFSETQ. The V end was cut by 0 bases, the J end by 4 bases, with 5 bases between. CDR3 length: 13 amino acids. CDR3 loop: CASSLALYNEQFF. CDR3 bases: TGCGCCAGCAGCTTGGCCCTTTACAATGAGCAGTTCTTC.

The chain uses TRBV9 and TRBJ2-7; D unclear. There are 12 residues in the CDR3. V was shortened by 3 bases and J by 6 bases, with 10 bases between the two germline ends. Germline V CDR1 and CDR2: SGDLS, YYNGEE. The CDR3 spells CASSAGLGEQYF. CDR3 in DNA: TGTGCCAGCAGCGCTGGGCTCGGCGAGCAGTACTTC.

This clone was observed a handful of times. The CDR3 reads CASSLGQGLNEKLFF. The DNA of the CDR3 is TGTGCCAGCAGTTTAGGGCAGGGGCTTAATGAAAAACTGTTTTTT. The genes are TRBV28 and TRBJ1-4; the D gene is possibly TRBD1 (6 bases). CDR1 MDHEN and CDR2 SYDVKM come from the germline V gene. This CDR3 comprises 15 residues. V lost 2 bases to trimming and J lost 4 bases, with 11 bases between them.

The chain couples TRBV7-9 to TRBJ2-1, with D possibly being TRBD1 (6 bases). V was trimmed by 6 bases and J by 7 bases, leaving 19 bases between them. The CDR3 covers 15 residues. In germline, CDR1 is SEHNR, CDR2 FQNEAQ (reference sequence). In DNA form, the CDR3 reads TGTGCCAGCAGAACCCAGGGGAACTCGGGGAATGAGCAGTTCTTC. Its translation is CASRTQGNSGNEQFF.

The rearrangement uses TRBV7-2 and TRBJ2-7; maybe TRBD2 (7 bases). V was trimmed by 5 bases and J by 2 bases, leaving 13 bases between them. Germline V CDR1 and CDR2: SGHTA, FQGNSA. This CDR3 is built from 14 residues. CDR3 sequence (DNA): TGTGCCAGCAGCACACAGGGAGGGCCCTACGAGCAGTACTTC. Translated: CASSTQGGPYEQYF. Looking up the rest from reference TRBV7-2 and TRBJ2-7 gives the full variable domain: GAGVSQSPSNKVTEKGKDVELRCDPISGHTALYWYRQSLGQGLEFLIYFQGNSAPDKSGLPSDRFSAERTGGSVSTLTIQRTQQEDSAVYLCASSTQGGPYEQYFGPGTRLTVT.

CDR3 sequence reads: CASSLKGGGETQYF. The DNA of the CDR3 is TGTGCCAGCAGCTTGAAGGGAGGAGGAGAGACCCAGTACTTC. The chain links TRBV5-6 to TRBJ2-5; possibly TRBD2 for D (6 bases). Trimming removed 1 base from V and 4 bases from J, with 11 bases in between. Per germline, CDR1 SGHDT and CDR2 YYEEEE. The CDR3 is 14 residues long.

The chain joins TRBV6-6 to TRBJ2-1; perhaps TRBD2 as D (6 bases). V shed 4 bases and J shed 6 bases, with 16 bases lying between them. Per the germline V gene, CDR1 is MNHNY and CDR2 is SVGAGI (reference sequence). CDR3 size: 15 residues. The DNA for the CDR3 is TGTGCCAGCAGTTCCCCCGGGGGTTTCGGCAATGAGCAGTTCTTC. Residues: CASSSPGGFGNEQFF.

The chain recombines TRBV18 with TRBJ2-2; 9 bases are a match to TRBD1. V trimming: 4 bases; J trimming: 6 bases; junction bases outside the gene matches: 15. The CDR3 has 18 residues. Germline loops: CDR1 KGHSH, CDR2 LQKENI. The DNA for the CDR3 is TGTGCCAGCTCACAATCCGGGACAGGGTTTAATGGCGCCGGGGAGCTGTTTTTT. This sequence encodes CASSQSGTGFNGAGELFF.

The rearrangement joins TRBV2 to TRBJ2-7, with 8 bases matching TRBD2. The CDR3 loop spans 13 amino acids. The J segment lost 0 bases and the V segment lost 11 bases, leaving 6 bases of the junction unmatched. Germline CDR1 and CDR2: SNHLY and FYNNEI. In nucleotides, the CDR3 is TGTGCCGGAACTAGCGGACCCTCCTACGAGCAGTACTTC. Translation gives CAGTSGPSYEQYF.

The chain has TRBV7-2 and TRBJ2-7, with 9 bases matching TRBD2. Trimming took 4 bases from V and 1 from J; bases not matched to a gene: 8. The CDR3 runs to 16 residues. Germline CDR1 and CDR2: SGHTA and FQGNSA. The CDR3 loop is CASSSTRLAASYEQYF. The CDR3, as DNA: TGTGCCAGCAGCTCAACCAGACTAGCGGCTTCCTACGAGCAGTACTTC.

This sequence joins TRBV2 and TRBJ1-4; 7 positions agree with TRBD1. Trimming removed 6 bases from V and 4 bases from J; junction bases left unmatched: 2. The CDR3 length is 13 residues. Germline V CDR1 and CDR2: SNHLY, FYNNEI. The CDR3 sequence is CASRGQINEKLFF. The CDR3 DNA is TGTGCCAGCAGGGGACAGATTAATGAAAAACTGTTTTTT. The full variable domain, with the rest looked up from reference TRBV2 and TRBJ1-4, is EPEVTQTPSHQVTQMGQEVILRCVPISNHLYFYWYRQILGQKVEFLVSFYNNEISEKSEIFDDQFSVERPDGSNFTLKIRSTKLEDSAMYFCASRGQINEKLFFGSGTQLSVL.

This rearrangement joins TRBV10-3 to TRBJ2-1; 10 bases fit TRBD2. After removal of 0 bases from V and 7 bases from J, the junction contained 9 bases not matched to a gene. From germline, CDR1 is ENHRY and CDR2 SYGVKD. CDR3 length: 17 residues. The CDR3 DNA is TGTGCCATCAGTGAGTCTGCTAGCGGGAGAGGTGATAATGAGCAGTTCTTC. Translating it yields CAISESASGRGDNEQFF.